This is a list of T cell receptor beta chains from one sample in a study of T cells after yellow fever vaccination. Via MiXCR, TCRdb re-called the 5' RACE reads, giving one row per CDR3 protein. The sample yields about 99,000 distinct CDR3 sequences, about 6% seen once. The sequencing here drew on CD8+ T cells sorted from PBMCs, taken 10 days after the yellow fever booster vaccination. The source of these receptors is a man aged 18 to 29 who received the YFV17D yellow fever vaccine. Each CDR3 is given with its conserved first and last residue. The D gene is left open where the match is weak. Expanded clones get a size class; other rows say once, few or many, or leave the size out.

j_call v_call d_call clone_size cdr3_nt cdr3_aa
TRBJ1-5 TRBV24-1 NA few TGTGCCACCAGTGATCGAGGGGTGAATCAGCCCCAGCATTTT CATSDRGVNQPQHF
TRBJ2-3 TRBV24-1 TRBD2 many TGTGCCACCAGTCCCGGGACTAGCGGCGGGACAGATACGCAGTATTTT CATSPGTSGGTDTQYF
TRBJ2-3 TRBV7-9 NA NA TGTGCCAGCAGCTTATTAGTGTCAAGCACAGATACGCAGTATTTT CASSLLVSSTDTQYF
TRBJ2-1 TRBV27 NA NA TGTGCCAGCAGTTTAAGGGGACTGACGGGGGCCCACAATGAGCAGTTCTTC CASSLRGLTGAHNEQFF
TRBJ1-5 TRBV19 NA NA TGTGCCAGTAGCATCGGCGGCAGGGTAGGACAGCCCCAGCATTTT CASSIGGRVGQPQHF
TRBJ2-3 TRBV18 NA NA TGTGCCAGCTCACCACCTCGTAATGCGTGGACAGATACGCAGTATTTT CASSPPRNAWTDTQYF
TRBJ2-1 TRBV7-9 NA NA TGTGCCAGCAGCTTTGGACCGGGGCAATCCTACAATGAGCAGTTCTTC CASSFGPGQSYNEQFF
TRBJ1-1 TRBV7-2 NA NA TGTGCCAGCAGCTTAGCAGAGTGGACTGAAGCTTTCTTT CASSLAEWTEAFF
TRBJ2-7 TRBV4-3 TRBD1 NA TGCGCCAGCAGCCGGATCCGGGACAGGGTTGTCGAGCAGTACTTC CASSRIRDRVVEQYF
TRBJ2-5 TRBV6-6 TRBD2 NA TGTGCCAGCAGTTCACGGGGGGAGTCGATAATGCAAGAGACCCAGTACTTC CASSSRGESIMQETQYF
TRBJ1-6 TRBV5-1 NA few TGCGCCAGCAGCCTAGACATACAGAGCTCCTATAATTCACCCCTCCACTTT CASSLDIQSSYNSPLHF
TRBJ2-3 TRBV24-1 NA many TGTGCCACCAGGTATAGCGGTTACACAGATACGCAGTATTTT CATRYSGYTDTQYF
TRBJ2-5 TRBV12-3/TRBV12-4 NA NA TGTGCCAGCAGTTTAGCTTCTCAAGAGACCCAGTACTTC CASSLASQETQYF
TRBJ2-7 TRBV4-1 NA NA TGCGCCAGCAGCCAAGTCCCGGGGTTATCCTACGAGCAGTACTTC CASSQVPGLSYEQYF
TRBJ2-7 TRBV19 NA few TGTGCCAGTAGTTTCCGGAGTTGGAGCTCCTACGAGCAGTACTTC CASSFRSWSSYEQYF
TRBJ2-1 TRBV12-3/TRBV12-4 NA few TGTGCCAGCTGGGTTAGGGGTACGGCCCACGACAGTGAGCAGTTCTTC CASWVRGTAHDSEQFF